This entry lists 16 T cell receptor beta chains sequenced from one sample in a study of T-cell reconstitution after alpha-beta-depleted transplantation in children. This sample's TCRbeta library carried unique molecular identifier barcodes. TCRdb redid the calling of the PCR reads with MiXCR, one entry per CDR3 protein. Of about 400,000 distinct CDR3 sequences listed, around 20% are singletons. Source: PBMCs from the stem cell graft donor, taken from the stem cell graft. These receptors were obtained from a human donor who donated a stem cell graft to a child with acute myeloid leukemia.

The rearrangement joins TRBV7-3 to TRBJ2-3, with 7 bases lining up with TRBD1. Per germline, CDR1 SGHTA and CDR2 FQGTGA. The CDR3 is 14 amino acids. V was clipped by 3 bases and J by 3 bases; unmatched bases: 3. The CDR3 sequence is CASSFRDRTDTQYF. The CDR3 DNA sequence: TGTGCCAGCAGCTTCCGGGACAGAACAGATACGCAGTATTTT. Based on the CDR3 plus reference TRBV7-3 and TRBJ2-3, the full variable domain is GAGVSQTPSNKVTEKGKYVELRCDPISGHTALYWYRQSLGQGPEFLIYFQGTGAADDSGLPNDRFFAVRPEGSVSTLKIQRTERGDSAVYLCASSFRDRTDTQYFGPGTRLTVL.

The gene calls are TRBV6-1 and TRBJ1-4, with 7 bases matching TRBD1. There are 18 residues in the CDR3. Germline V CDR1 and CDR2: MNHNS, SASEGT. The V segment lost 5 bases and the J segment 4 bases; nucleotides outside the gene matches: 16. Here the CDR3 reads CASSPYAPGQTVNEKLFF. For the CDR3, the DNA is TGTGCCAGCAGTCCTTACGCCCCGGGACAGACGGTTAATGAAAAACTGTTTTTT.

This clonotype showed up just a few times. The gene calls are TRBV5-6 and TRBJ2-3, with TRBD1 matching over 11 bases. In germline, CDR1 is SGHDT, CDR2 YYEEEE. The J segment lost 5 bases and the V segment lost 5 bases, leaving 10 bases of the junction unmatched. This CDR3 region has 16 residues. The CDR3 is CASRKKGQGAVDTQYF. The CDR3 bases are TGTGCCAGCAGAAAGAAAGGACAGGGGGCGGTAGATACGCAGTATTTT.

This clonotype has at least ten counts. V is TRBV20-1 and J is TRBJ2-3; perhaps TRBD2 as D (6 bases). The V end was cut by 6 bases, the J end by 1 base, with 17 bases between. The germline gives CDR1 DFQATT, CDR2 SNEGSKA (reference sequence). The CDR3 is made up of 15 amino acids. CDR3: CSASSPASGTDTQYF. CDR3 sequence (DNA): TGCAGTGCCAGTTCCCCGGCTAGCGGCACAGATACGCAGTATTTT.

The rearrangement links TRBV20-1 to TRBJ2-1; 8 bases are shared with TRBD2. The trim removed 0 bases at V and 8 bases at J, leaving 12 bases unmatched. The length of the CDR3 is 16 residues. CDR1 is DFQATT, CDR2 SNEGSKA, per germline (reference sequence). This chain's CDR3 is CSARDLSGRAWDEQFF. For the CDR3, the DNA is TGCAGTGCTAGAGATCTCTCCGGGAGGGCCTGGGATGAGCAGTTCTTC.

This clonotype was seen ten or more times. The chain has TRBV5-1 and TRBJ2-7; 7 nucleotides line up with TRBD1. With 4 bases clipped from V and 4 bases from J, the junction kept 8 bases outside the gene matches. The CDR3 length is 14 residues. The germline V gene has CDR1 SGHRS and CDR2 YFSETQ. Here the CDR3 DNA reads TGCGCCAGCAGCCTCACAGGGGCCGCTTACGAGCAGTACTTC. Its protein is CASSLTGAAYEQYF.

This clonotype was counted only a few times. The CDR3 sequence: CSVERSSLRYF. CDR3 bases: TGCAGCGTTGAACGGTCCAGCTTGCGGTACTTC. The rearrangement joins TRBV29-1 to TRBJ2-4; no clear D gene. Trimming removed 2 bases from V and 15 bases from J, with 14 bases in between. Germline V lookup: CDR1 SQVTM, CDR2 ANQGSEA. CDR3 length: 11 amino acids.

This chain joins TRBV12-3 or TRBV12-4 and TRBJ1-1; no firm D call. Trimming pared 6 bases from V and 3 bases from J, leaving 11 bases between. The CDR3 covers 13 residues. In DNA, the CDR3 is TGTGCCAGCAGCGGGGTGAGGGACACTGAAGCTTTCTTT. Translated: CASSGVRDTEAFF.

The chain carries TRBV28 and TRBJ2-7, with a possible D match to TRBD1 (5 bases). The CDR3 is 16 residues long. The germline V gene has CDR1 MDHEN and CDR2 SYDVKM. V lost 4 bases and J 3 bases, leaving 19 bases between the germline ends. This CDR3 reads CASSSEAYSGFYEQYF. In DNA form, the CDR3 reads TGTGCCAGCAGTTCAGAGGCGTACTCAGGGTTCTACGAGCAGTACTTC.

This rearrangement joins TRBV12-3 or TRBV12-4 to TRBJ2-5, with TRBD2 matching over 9 bases. CDR3 length equals 15 residues. V shed 4 bases, J shed 5 bases, and the junction held 8 bases outside the gene matches. The CDR3 protein is CASSSRLAVGETQYF. The CDR3 nucleotides read TGTGCCAGCAGTTCCAGACTAGCGGTCGGTGAGACCCAGTACTTC.

CDR3 sequence (DNA): TGCAGCGTCGAGAGTGCGGGCTACGAGCAGTACTTC. This gives the protein CSVESAGYEQYF. The chain has TRBV29-1 and TRBJ2-7; perhaps TRBD2 as D (5 bases). Trimming left V 6 bases short and J 3 bases short, with 12 bases between. The CDR3 consists of 12 residues. Germline V lookup: CDR1 SQVTM, CDR2 ANQGSEA.

The chain is built from TRBV29-1 and TRBJ1-1; 7 nucleotides align to TRBD1. The CDR3 runs 14 residues. V lost 2 bases to trimming and J lost 5 bases; unmatched junction nucleotides: 8. Germline CDR1 reads SQVTM; CDR2 reads ANQGSEA. The CDR3 spells CSVERAGGGTEAFF. DNA of the CDR3: TGCAGCGTTGAACGCGCAGGGGGAGGGACTGAAGCTTTCTTT.

V usage is TRBV29-1 and J usage is TRBJ2-1; 9 nucleotides align to TRBD1. The V segment lost 7 bases and the J segment 6 bases; nucleotides outside the gene matches: 10. Germline lookup yields CDR1 SQVTM and CDR2 ANQGSEA. The length of the CDR3 is 14 residues. CDR3 region: CSAPGQGRINEQFF. DNA of the CDR3: TGCAGCGCTCCGGGACAGGGCAGGATCAATGAGCAGTTCTTC.

This clonotype has only a few counts. J is TRBJ2-1 and V is TRBV12-3 or TRBV12-4; D is ambiguous. Trimming shortened V by 6 bases and J by 9 bases, and 18 bases separated the two germline ends. This CDR3 spans 14 amino acids. The DNA of the CDR3 is TGTGCCAGCAGACCCTCAGACTTAGGATCTGAGCAGTTCTTC. The encoded protein is CASRPSDLGSEQFF.

This clonotype was seen many times. This chain links TRBV29-1 with TRBJ2-1; D perhaps matches TRBD2 (7 bases). The CDR3 extends over 15 amino acids. Between the trimmed V and J ends, which lost 7 bases and 2 bases, there was a span of 18 bases. The germline V gene encodes CDR1 SQVTM and CDR2 ANQGSEA. The CDR3 loop is CSGSGDYLPYNEQFF. Written as DNA, the CDR3 is TGCAGCGGTTCAGGGGACTACCTGCCCTACAATGAGCAGTTCTTC.

This clonotype occurred a few times. The V and J genes are TRBV29-1 and TRBJ2-2; D is ambiguous. This CDR3 has 11 residues. Germline values: CDR1 SQVTM, CDR2 ANQGSEA. The V end lost 2 bases, the J end lost 6 bases, and 4 bases lay between the germline ends. Written as DNA, the CDR3 is TGCAGCGTTGAAAGGTCCGGGGAGCTGTTTTTT. This sequence encodes CSVERSGELFF.